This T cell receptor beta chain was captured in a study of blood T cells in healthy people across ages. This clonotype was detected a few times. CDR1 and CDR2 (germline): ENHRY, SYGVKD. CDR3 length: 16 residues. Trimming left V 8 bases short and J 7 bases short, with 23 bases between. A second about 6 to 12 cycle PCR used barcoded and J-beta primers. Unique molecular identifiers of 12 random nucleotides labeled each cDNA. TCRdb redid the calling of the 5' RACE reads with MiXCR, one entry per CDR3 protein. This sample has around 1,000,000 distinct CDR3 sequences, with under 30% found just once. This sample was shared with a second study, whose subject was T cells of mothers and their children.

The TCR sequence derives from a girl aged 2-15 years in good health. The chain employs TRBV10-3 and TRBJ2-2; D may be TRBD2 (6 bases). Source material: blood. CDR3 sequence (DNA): TGTGCCATCGATCAAGTAGGCCGTCTGGGAGGCGGGGAGCTGTTTTTT. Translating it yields CAIDQVGRLGGGELFF.